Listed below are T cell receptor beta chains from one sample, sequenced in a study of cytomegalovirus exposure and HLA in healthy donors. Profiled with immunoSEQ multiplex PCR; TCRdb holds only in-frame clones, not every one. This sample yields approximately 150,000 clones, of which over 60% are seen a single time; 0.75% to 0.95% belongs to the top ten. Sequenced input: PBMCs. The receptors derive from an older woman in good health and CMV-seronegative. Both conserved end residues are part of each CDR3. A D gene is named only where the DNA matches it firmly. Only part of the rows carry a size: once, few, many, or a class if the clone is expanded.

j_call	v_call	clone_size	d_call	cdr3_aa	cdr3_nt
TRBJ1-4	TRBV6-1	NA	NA	CASNLQATLNEKLFF	TGTGCCAGCAACCTCCAGGCGACCCTCAATGAAAAACTGTTTTTT
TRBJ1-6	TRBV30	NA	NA	CAWSDPGSNSPLHF	TGTGCCTGGAGTGACCCGGGATCTAATTCACCCCTCCACTTT
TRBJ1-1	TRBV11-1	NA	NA	CASSRPFGVTEAFF	TGTGCCAGCAGCCGACCGTTCGGGGTGACTGAAGCTTTCTTT
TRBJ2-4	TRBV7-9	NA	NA	CASSLVPRAGGENIQYF	TGTGCCAGCAGCTTAGTTCCCCGGGCCGGCGGGGAAAACATTCAGTACTTC
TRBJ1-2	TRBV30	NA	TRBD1	CAKGQGRYGYTF	TGTGCCAAGGGACAGGGGAGATATGGCTACACCTTC
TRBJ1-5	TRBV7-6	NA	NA	CASSLGPGSNQPQHF	TGTGCCAGCAGCTTAGGTCCCGGTAGCAATCAGCCCCAGCATTTT
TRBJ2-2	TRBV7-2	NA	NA	CASSSSVNLGELFF	TGTGCCAGCAGCTCCTCGGTAAATCTTGGGGAGCTGTTTTTT
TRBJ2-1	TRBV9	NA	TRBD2	CASSVLGTSGGAGQFF	TGTGCCAGCAGCGTACTCGGGACTAGCGGGGGGGCTGGACAGTTCTTC
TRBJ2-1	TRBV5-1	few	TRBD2	CASSLLAGGSYNEQFF	TGCGCCAGCAGCCTGCTGGCGGGAGGGTCCTACAATGAGCAGTTCTTC
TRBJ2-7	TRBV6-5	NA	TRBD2	CASSQGLAGGYEQYF	TGTGCCAGCAGTCAGGGACTAGCGGGGGGCTACGAGCAGTACTTC
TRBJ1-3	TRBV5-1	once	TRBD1	CASTKGQGPNTIYF	TGCGCCAGCACCAAAGGACAGGGTCCAAACACCATATATTTT
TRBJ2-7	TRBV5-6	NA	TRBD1	CASSLGQTYVGQYF	TGTGCCAGTAGCTTGGGACAGACGTACGTGGGGCAGTACTTC
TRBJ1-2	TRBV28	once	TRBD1	CASSPYRGHYGYTF	TGTGCCAGCAGTCCCTACAGGGGGCACTATGGCTACACCTTC
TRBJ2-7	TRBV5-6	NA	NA	CASSLGGTYYEQYF	TGTGCCAGCAGCTTGGGGGGGACTTACTACGAGCAGTACTTC
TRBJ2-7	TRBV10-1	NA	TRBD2	CASSEAGSGISSYEQYF	TGCGCCAGCAGTGAAGCTGGTAGCGGGATAAGCTCCTACGAGCAGTACTTC
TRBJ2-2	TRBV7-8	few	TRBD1	CASSLPTGAFNTGELFF	TGTGCCAGCAGCTTACCGACAGGGGCTTTCAACACCGGGGAGCTGTTTTTT
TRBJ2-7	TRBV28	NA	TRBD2	CASRNSGVTYEQYF	TGTGCCAGCAGGAATAGCGGGGTAACCTACGAGCAGTACTTC
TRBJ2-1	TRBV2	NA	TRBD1	CASSARGGLAYNEQFF	TGTGCCAGCAGCGCAAGAGGGGGCCTCGCCTACAATGAGCAGTTCTTC
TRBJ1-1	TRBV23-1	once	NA	CASSQSGANTEAFF	TGCGCCAGCAGTCAATCTGGGGCGAACACTGAAGCTTTCTTT
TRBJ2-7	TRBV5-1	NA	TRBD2	CASSLSGGSHHEQYF	TGCGCCAGCAGCTTGTCGGGCGGGAGCCATCACGAGCAGTACTTC
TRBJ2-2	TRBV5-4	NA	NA	CASSLQGTGELFF	TGTGCCAGCAGCCTCCAGGGGACCGGGGAGCTGTTTTTT
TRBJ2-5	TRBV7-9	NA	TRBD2	CASSPGLAGEDQYF	TGTGCCAGCAGCCCGGGACTAGCGGGAGAAGACCAGTACTTC
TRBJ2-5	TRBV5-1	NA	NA	CASRNSLGGPETQYF	TGCGCCAGCAGGAATAGTCTGGGGGGGCCGGAGACCCAGTACTTC
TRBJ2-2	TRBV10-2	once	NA	CAVSDRNTGELFF	TGCGCCGTATCGGACAGAAACACCGGGGAGCTGTTTTTT
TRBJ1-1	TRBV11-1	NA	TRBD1	CASSSPGQAERRFGAFF	TGTGCCAGCAGCTCACCGGGACAGGCGGAAAGGAGATTCGGGGCTTTCTTT
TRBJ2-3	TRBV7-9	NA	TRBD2	CASSWIAGGITDTQYF	TGTGCCAGCAGCTGGATAGCGGGGGGGATCACAGATACGCAGTATTTT
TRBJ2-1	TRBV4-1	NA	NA	CASSHAKGGVSYNEQFF	TGCGCCAGCAGCCACGCCAAGGGCGGGGTCTCCTACAATGAGCAGTTCTTC
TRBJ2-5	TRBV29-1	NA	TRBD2	CSVEDPLLAGGRKTQYF	TGCAGCGTTGAAGATCCCCTCTTGGCGGGGGGGCGTAAGACCCAGTACTTC
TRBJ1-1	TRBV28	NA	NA	CASSLARGLGTEAFF	TGTGCCAGCAGTTTAGCTCGGGGGTTGGGGACTGAAGCTTTCTTT
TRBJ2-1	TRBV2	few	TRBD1	CASSQGQGARNEQFF	TGTGCCAGCAGCCAGGGCCAGGGGGCGCGGAATGAGCAGTTCTTC
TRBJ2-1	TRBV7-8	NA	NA	CASSLSPVNEQFF	TGTGCCAGCAGCCTATCTCCTGTGAATGAGCAGTTCTTC
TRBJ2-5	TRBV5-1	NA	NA	CASSLATPGETQYF	TGCGCCAGCAGCTTGGCGACGCCGGGAGAGACCCAGTACTTC
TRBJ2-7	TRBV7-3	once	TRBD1	CASSPGQGDSYEQYF	TGTGCCAGCAGCCCGGGACAGGGGGATTCCTACGAGCAGTACTTC
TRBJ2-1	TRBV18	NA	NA	CASSPQGKGSYNEQFF	TGTGCCAGCTCACCACAGGGTAAGGGGTCGTACAATGAGCAGTTCTTC
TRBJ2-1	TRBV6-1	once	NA	CASSDTTLSSYIYYNEQFF	TGTGCCAGCAGTGACACTACACTAAGTAGCTACATCTACTACAATGAGCAGTTCTTC
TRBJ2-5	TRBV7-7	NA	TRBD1	CASSIQQGAQETQYF	TGTGCCAGCAGCATCCAACAGGGGGCCCAAGAGACCCAGTACTTC
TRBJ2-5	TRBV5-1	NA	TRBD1	CASSAGGGTGHQETQYF	TGCGCCAGCAGCGCTGGGGGAGGGACAGGGCACCAAGAGACCCAGTACTTC